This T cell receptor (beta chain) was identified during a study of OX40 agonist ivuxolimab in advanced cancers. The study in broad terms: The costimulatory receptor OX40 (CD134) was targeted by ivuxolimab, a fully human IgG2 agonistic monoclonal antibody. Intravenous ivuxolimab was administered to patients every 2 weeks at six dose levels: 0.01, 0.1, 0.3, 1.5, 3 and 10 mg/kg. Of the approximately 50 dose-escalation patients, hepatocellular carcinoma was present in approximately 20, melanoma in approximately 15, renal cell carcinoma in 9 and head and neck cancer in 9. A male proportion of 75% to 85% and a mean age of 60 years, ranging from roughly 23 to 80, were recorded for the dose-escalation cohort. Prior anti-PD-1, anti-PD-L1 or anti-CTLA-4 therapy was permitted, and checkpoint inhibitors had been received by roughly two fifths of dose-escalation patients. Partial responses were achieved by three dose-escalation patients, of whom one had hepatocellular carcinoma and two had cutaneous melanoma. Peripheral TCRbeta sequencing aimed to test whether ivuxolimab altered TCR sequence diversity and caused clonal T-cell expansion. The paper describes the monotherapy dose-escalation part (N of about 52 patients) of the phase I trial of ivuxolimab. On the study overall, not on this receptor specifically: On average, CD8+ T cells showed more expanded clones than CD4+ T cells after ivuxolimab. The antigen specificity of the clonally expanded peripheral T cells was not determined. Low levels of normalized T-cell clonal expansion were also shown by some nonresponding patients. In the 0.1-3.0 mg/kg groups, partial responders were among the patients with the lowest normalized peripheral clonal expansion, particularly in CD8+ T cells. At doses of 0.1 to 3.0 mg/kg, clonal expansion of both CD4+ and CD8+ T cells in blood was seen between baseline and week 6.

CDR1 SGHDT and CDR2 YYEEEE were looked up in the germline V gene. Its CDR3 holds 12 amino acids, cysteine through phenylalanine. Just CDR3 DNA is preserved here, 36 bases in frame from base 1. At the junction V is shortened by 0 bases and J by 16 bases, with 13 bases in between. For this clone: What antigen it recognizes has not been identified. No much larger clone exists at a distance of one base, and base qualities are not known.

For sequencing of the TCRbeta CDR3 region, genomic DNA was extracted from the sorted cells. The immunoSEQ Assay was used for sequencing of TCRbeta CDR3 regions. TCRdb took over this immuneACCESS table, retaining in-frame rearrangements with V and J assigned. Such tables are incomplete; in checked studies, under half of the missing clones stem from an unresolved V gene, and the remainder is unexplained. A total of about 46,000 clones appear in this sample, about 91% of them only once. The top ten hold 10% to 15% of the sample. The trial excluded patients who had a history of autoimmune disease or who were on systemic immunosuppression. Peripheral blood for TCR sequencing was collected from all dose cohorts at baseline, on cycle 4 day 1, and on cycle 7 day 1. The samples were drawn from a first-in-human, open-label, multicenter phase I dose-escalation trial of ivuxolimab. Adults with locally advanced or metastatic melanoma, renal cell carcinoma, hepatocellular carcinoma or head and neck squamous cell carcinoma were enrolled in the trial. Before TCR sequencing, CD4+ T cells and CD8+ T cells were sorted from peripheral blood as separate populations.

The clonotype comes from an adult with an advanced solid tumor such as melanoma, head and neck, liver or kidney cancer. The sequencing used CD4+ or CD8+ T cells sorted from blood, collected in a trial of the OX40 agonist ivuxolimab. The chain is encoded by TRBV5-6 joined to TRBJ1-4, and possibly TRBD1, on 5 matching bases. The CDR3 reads CASSLGVGREFF. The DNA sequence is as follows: TGTGCCAGCAGCTTGGGCGTAGGCAGGGAGTTTTTT.